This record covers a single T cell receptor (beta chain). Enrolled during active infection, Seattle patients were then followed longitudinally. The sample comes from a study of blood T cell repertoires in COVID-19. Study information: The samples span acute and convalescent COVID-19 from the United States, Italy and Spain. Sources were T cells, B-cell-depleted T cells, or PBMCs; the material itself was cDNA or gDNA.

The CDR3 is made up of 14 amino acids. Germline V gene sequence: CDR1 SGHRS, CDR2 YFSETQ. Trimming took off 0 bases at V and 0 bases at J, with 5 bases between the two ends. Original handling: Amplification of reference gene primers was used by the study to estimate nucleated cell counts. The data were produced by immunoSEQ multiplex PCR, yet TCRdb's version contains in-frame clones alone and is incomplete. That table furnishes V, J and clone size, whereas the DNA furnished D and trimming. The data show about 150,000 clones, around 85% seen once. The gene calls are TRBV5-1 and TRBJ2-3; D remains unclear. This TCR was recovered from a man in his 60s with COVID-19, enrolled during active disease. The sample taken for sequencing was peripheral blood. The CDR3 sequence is CASSLGASTDTQYF. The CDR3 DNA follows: TGCGCCAGCAGCTTGGGAGCAAGCACAGATACGCAGTATTTT.